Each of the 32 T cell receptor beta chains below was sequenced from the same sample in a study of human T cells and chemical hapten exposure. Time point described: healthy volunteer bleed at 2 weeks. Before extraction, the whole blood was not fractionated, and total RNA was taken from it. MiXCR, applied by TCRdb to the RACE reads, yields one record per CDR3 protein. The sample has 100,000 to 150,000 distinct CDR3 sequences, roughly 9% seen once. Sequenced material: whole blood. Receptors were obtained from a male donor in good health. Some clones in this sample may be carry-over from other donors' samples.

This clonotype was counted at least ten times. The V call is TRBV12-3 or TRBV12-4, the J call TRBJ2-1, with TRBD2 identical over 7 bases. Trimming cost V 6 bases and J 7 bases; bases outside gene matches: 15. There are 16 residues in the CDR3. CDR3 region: CASRTGAGESGNEQFF. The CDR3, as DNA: TGTGCCAGCAGGACCGGGGCGGGAGAGAGTGGGAATGAGCAGTTCTTC.

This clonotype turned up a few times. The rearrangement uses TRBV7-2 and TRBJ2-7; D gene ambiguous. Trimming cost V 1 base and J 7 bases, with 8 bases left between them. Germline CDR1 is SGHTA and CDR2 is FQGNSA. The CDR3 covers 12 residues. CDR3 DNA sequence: TGTGCCAGCAGCTTAGTCTCTTTTGAGCAGTACTTC. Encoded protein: CASSLVSFEQYF. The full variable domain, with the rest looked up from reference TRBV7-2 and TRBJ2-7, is GAGVSQSPSNKVTEKGKDVELRCDPISGHTALYWYRQSLGQGLEFLIYFQGNSAPDKSGLPSDRFSAERTGGSVSTLTIQRTQQEDSAVYLCASSLVSFEQYFGPGTRLTVT.

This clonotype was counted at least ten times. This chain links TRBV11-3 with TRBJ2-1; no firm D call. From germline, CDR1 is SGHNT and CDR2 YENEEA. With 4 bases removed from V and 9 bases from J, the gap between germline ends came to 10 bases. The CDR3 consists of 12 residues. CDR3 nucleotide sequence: TGTGCCAGCAGCTCCAATTCAGGTGAGCAGTTCTTC. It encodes CASSSNSGEQFF.

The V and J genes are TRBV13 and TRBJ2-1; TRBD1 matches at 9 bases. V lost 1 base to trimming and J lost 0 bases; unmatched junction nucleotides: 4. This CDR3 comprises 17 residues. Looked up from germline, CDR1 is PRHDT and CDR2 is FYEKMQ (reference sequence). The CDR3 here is CASSLATGGSSYNEQFF. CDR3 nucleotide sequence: TGTGCCAGCAGCTTAGCGACAGGGGGAAGCTCCTACAATGAGCAGTTCTTC.

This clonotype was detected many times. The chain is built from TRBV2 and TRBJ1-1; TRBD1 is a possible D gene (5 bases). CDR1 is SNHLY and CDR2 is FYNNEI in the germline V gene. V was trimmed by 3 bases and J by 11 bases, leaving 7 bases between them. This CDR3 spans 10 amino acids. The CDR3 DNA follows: TGTGCCAGCAGTGACCGGGGGGCTTTCTTT. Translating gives CASSDRGAFF.

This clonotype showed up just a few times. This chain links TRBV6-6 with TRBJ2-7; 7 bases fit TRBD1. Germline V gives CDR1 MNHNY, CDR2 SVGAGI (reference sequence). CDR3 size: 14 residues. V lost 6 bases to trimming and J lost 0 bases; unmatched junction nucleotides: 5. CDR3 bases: TGTGCCAGCAGCCCCAGACAGGGCTCCTACGAGCAGTACTTC. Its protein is CASSPRQGSYEQYF.

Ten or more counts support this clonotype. The CDR3 reads CAAGAIPYNEQFF. In DNA form, the CDR3 reads TGTGCCGCCGGGGCGATCCCCTACAATGAGCAGTTCTTC. The chain employs TRBV10-3 and TRBJ2-1; either TRBD1 or TRBD2 may fit D (5 bases each). The CDR3 extends over 13 amino acids. Trimming left V 11 bases short and J 2 bases short, with 13 bases between. Germline assignment: CDR1 ENHRY and CDR2 SYGVKD.

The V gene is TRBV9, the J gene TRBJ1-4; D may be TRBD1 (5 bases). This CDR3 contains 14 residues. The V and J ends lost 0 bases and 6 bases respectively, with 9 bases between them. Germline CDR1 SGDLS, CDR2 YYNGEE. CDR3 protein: CASSVAGADEKLFF. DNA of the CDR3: TGTGCCAGCAGCGTAGCTGGGGCGGATGAAAAACTGTTTTTT.

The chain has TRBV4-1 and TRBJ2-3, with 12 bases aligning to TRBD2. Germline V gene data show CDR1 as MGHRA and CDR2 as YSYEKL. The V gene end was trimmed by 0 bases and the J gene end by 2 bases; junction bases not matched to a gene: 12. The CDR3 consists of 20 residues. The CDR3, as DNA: TGCGCCAGCAGCCAAGATAGACTAGCGGGAGCCCTAACGTCCACAGATACGCAGTATTTT. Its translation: CASSQDRLAGALTSTDTQYF.

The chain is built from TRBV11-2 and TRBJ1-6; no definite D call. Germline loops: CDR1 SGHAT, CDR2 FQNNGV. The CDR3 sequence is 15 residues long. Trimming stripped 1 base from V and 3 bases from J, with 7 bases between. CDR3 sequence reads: CASSLGVNYNSPLHF. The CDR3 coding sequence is TGTGCCAGCAGCTTAGGAGTTAACTATAATTCACCCCTCCACTTT.

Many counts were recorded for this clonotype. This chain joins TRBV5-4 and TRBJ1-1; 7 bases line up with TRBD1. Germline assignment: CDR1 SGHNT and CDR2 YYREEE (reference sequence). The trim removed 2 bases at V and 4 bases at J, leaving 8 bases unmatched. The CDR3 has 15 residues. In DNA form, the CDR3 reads TGTGCCAGCAGCTTACCCAGGGGGGAGGGCACTGAAGCTTTCTTT. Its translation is CASSLPRGEGTEAFF.

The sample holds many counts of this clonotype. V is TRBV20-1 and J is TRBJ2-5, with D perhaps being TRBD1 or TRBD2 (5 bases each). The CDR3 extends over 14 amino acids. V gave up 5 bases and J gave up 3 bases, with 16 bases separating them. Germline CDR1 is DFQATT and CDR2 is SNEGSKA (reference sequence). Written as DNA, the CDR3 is TGCAGTGCTGCCGGACTCAGCAGGGAAGAGACCCAGTACTTC. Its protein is CSAAGLSREETQYF.

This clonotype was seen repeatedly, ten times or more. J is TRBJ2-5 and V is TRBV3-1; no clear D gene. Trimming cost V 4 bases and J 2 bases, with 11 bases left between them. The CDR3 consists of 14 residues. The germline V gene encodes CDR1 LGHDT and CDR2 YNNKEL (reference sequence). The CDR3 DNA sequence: TGTGCCAGCAGCCCACTTGATGGGCAAGAGACCCAGTACTTC. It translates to CASSPLDGQETQYF.

CDR3 sequence (DNA): TGTGCCAGTAGTACCCCCCGGGGGCTGCGGCAGCCCCAGCATTTT. Translation: CASSTPRGLRQPQHF. The J gene is TRBJ1-5, the V gene TRBV19; TRBD1 might be the D (6 bases). The CDR3 sequence is 15 residues long. V was shortened by 4 bases and J by 7 bases, with 17 bases between the two germline ends. CDR1 and CDR2 (germline): LNHDA, SQIVND (reference sequence).

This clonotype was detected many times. For the CDR3, the DNA is TGTGCCAGCAGCTTAGGGGTTGCTGGGGCCAACGTCCTGACTTTC. It translates to CASSLGVAGANVLTF. The chain uses TRBV7-8 and TRBJ2-6; D is unresolved. Trimming stripped 1 base from V and 2 bases from J, with 6 bases between. Germline-derived CDR1 and CDR2 are SGHVS and FQNEAQ. The CDR3 has 15 amino acids. The full variable domain, in which reference TRBV7-8 and TRBJ2-6 provide the parts outside the CDR3, is GAGVSQSPRYKVAKRGQDVALRCDPISGHVSLFWYQQALGQGPEFLTYFQNEAQLDKSGLPSDRFFAERPEGSVSTLKIQRTQQEDSAVYLCASSLGVAGANVLTFGAGSRLTVL.

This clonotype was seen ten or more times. As DNA, the CDR3 is TGTGCCAGCAGTTACGACGTCACCGGGGAGCTGTTTTTT. Amino acids: CASSYDVTGELFF. V and J are TRBV6-5 and TRBJ2-2; D is unresolved. CDR1 is MNHEY and CDR2 is SVGAGI in the germline V gene. V shed 2 bases and J shed 4 bases, with 5 bases lying between them. This CDR3 has 13 residues.

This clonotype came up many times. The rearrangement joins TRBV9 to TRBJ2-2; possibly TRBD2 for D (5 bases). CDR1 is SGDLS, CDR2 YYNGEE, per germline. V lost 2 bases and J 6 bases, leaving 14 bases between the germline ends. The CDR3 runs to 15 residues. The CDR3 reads CASSVGLAVAGELFF. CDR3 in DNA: TGTGCCAGCAGCGTCGGCCTAGCAGTGGCCGGGGAGCTGTTTTTT.

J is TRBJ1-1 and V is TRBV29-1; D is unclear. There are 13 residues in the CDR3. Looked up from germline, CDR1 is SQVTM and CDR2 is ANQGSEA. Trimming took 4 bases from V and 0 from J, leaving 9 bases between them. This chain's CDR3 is CSVVMTVNTEAFF. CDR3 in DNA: TGCAGCGTTGTGATGACGGTGAACACTGAAGCTTTCTTT.

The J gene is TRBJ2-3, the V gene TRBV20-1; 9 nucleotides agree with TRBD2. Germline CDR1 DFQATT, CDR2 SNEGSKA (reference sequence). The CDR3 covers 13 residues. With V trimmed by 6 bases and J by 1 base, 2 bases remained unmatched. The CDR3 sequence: CSARTSGTDTQYF. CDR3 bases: TGCAGTGCAAGGACTAGCGGCACAGATACGCAGTATTTT.

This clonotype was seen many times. The CDR3 is CASSYSGTANTEAFF. DNA for the CDR3: TGTGCCAGCAGTTACTCTGGCACAGCGAACACTGAAGCTTTCTTT. The genes are TRBV6-5 and TRBJ1-1; no clear D. Germline V gene lookup returns CDR1 MNHEY and CDR2 SVGAGI. V lost 0 bases, J lost 1 base, and 9 bases lay in between. CDR3 length: 15 residues.

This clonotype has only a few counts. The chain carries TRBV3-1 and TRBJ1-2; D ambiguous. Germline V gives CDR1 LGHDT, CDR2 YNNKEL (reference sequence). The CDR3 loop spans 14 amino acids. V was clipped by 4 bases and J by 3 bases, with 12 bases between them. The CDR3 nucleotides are TGTGCCAGCAGCCCCCTGAGAGTGGACTATGGCTACACCTTC. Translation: CASSPLRVDYGYTF.

Here the CDR3 DNA reads TGTGCCAGCAGTGAATGGGTAGGGATGAACACTGAAGCTTTCTTT. It specifies CASSEWVGMNTEAFF. The chain recombines TRBV6-1 with TRBJ1-1; unclear D gene. The CDR3 is 15 amino acids. The V and J ends lost 2 bases and 0 bases respectively, with 10 bases between them. CDR1 MNHNS and CDR2 SASEGT come from the germline V gene.

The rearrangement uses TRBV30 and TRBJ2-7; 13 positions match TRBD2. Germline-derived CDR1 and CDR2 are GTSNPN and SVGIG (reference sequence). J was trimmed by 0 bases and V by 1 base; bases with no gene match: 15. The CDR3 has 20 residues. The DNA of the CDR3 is TGTGCCTGGAGTGGGCCGACTAGCGGGAGGCAGGAACGGGGCTCCTACGAGCAGTACTTC. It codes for CAWSGPTSGRQERGSYEQYF.

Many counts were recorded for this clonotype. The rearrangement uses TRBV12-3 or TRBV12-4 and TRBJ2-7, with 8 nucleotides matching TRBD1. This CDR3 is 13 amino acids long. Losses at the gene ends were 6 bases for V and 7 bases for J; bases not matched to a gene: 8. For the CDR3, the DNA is TGTGCCAGCAGCACCCAGGGGGCCCGGGAGCAGTACTTC. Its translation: CASSTQGAREQYF.

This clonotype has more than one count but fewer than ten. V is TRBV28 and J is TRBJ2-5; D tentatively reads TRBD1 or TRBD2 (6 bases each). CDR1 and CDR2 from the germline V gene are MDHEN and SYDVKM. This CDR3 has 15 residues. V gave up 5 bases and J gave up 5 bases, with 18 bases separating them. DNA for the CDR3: TGTGCCAGCAGTGCCAACGCCTTCGGGGGCGAGACCCAGTACTTC. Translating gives CASSANAFGGETQYF.

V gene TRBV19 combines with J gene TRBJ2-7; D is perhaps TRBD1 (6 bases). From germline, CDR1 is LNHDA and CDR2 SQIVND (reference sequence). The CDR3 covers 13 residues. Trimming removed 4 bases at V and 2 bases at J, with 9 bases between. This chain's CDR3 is CASSNGQTYEQYF. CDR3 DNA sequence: TGTGCCAGTAGTAATGGACAGACCTACGAGCAGTACTTC.

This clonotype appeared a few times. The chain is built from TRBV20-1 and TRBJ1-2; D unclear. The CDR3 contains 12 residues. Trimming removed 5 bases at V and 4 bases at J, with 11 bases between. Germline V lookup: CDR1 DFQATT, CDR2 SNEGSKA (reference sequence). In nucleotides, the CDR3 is TGCAGTGCTGGAGGTCCCGTCTATGGCTACACCTTC. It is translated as CSAGGPVYGYTF.

The CDR3 region is CARLKLTDSRPHKFF. CDR3 nucleotide sequence: TGTGCCAGATTGAAACTAACGGACAGCCGACCTCATAAGTTCTTC. The chain couples TRBV30 to TRBJ2-1; possible D gene TRBD1, 6 bases. The germline V gene encodes CDR1 GTSNPN and CDR2 SVGIG (reference sequence). The V end was cut by 8 bases, the J end by 14 bases, with 31 bases between. CDR3 size: 15 residues.

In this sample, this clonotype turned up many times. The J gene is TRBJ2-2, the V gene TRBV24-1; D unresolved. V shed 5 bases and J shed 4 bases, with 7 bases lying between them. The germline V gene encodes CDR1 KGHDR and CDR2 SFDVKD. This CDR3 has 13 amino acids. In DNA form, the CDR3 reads TGTGCCACCAGTGCGGCCCTCACCGGGGAGCTGTTTTTT. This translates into CATSAALTGELFF.

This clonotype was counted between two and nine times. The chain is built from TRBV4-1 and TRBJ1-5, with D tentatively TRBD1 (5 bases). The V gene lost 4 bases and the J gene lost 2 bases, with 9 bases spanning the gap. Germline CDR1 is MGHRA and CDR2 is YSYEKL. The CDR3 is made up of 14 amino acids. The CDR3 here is CASSPGLGNQPQHF. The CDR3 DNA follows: TGCGCCAGCAGCCCGGGACTTGGCAATCAGCCCCAGCATTTT.

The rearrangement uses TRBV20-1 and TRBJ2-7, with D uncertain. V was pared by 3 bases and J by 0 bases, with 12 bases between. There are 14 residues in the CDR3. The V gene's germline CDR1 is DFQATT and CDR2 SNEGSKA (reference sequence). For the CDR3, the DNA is TGCAGTGCTAGTCACTCAGTTAGCTCCTACGAGCAGTACTTC. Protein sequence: CSASHSVSSYEQYF.

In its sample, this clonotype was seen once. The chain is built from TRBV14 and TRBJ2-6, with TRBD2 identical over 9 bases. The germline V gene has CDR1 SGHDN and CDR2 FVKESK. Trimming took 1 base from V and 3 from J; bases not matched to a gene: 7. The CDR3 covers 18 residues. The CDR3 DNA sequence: TGTGCCAGCAGCCAAGGTGTGATAGCGGGGGATGGGGCCAACGTCCTGACTTTC. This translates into CASSQGVIAGDGANVLTF.